The rows below give T cell receptor beta chains drawn from one sample of a study of blood T cell repertoires in COVID-19. Profiled with immunoSEQ multiplex PCR; TCRdb holds only in-frame clones, not every one. The sample contains around 210,000 clones, under 90% of which appear only once. Sequenced material: peripheral blood. The receptor set was obtained from a woman at least 80 years old with COVID-19, enrolled during active disease. Both conserved end residues are trimmed from each CDR3.

length: 13
V: TRBV10-3
J: TRBJ2-7
CDR3: ATKPITGFSYEQY

length: 12
V: TRBV7-8
J: TRBJ1-2
CDR3: ASSIQTGREGYT

length: 12
V: TRBV11-1
J: TRBJ2-7
CDR3: ASSLNGSPYEQY

length: 15
V: TRBV9
J: TRBJ2-3
CDR3: ASSVGLSRLPTDTQY

length: 13
V: TRBV6-5
J: TRBJ2-7
CDR3: ASSSQGQGGGKQY

length: 12
V: TRBV20-1
J: TRBJ1-2
CDR3: SASGVDSGVSYT

length: 12
V: TRBV28
J: TRBJ1-2
CDR3: ASSLPEASYGYT

length: 14
V: TRBV6-6
J: TRBJ1-2
CDR3: ASSLSLGQGDYGYT

length: 11
V: TRBV7-3
J: TRBJ1-2
CDR3: ASSSRGGYGYT

length: 14
V: TRBV5-1
J: TRBJ2-3
CDR3: ASSLAGAGGEDTQY